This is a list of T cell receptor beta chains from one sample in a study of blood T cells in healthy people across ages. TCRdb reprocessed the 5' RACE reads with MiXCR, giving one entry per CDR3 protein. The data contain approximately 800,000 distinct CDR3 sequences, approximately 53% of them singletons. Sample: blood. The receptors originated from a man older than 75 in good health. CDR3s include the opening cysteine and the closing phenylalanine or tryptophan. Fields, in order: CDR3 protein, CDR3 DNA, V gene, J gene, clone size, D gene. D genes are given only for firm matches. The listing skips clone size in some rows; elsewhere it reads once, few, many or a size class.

CDR3aa: CASRGTDYNEQFF
CDR3nt: TGTGCCAGCAGGGGGACTGATTACAATGAGCAGTTCTTC
v_gene: TRBV7-2
j_gene: TRBJ2-1
abundance: few
d_gene: NA

CDR3aa: CASSLVARQQYF
CDR3nt: TGTGCCAGCAGTTTAGTGGCTCGACAGCAGTACTTC
v_gene: TRBV12-3/TRBV12-4
j_gene: TRBJ2-7
abundance: few
d_gene: NA

CDR3aa: CASSHPGQINSPLHF
CDR3nt: TGTGCCAGCAGCCATCCGGGGCAGATTAATTCACCCCTCCACTTT
v_gene: TRBV3-1
j_gene: TRBJ1-6
abundance: NA
d_gene: NA

CDR3aa: CASSLRGEGPYEQYF
CDR3nt: TGCGCCAGCAGTCTGAGGGGGGAGGGCCCCTACGAGCAGTACTTC
v_gene: TRBV10-2
j_gene: TRBJ2-7
abundance: NA
d_gene: NA

CDR3aa: CASSPRTSGSGEQYF
CDR3nt: TGTGCCAGCAGCCCACGGACTAGCGGGAGCGGCGAGCAGTACTTC
v_gene: TRBV7-9
j_gene: TRBJ2-7
abundance: many
d_gene: TRBD2

CDR3aa: CASSLWPQGALDEQYF
CDR3nt: TGTGCCAGCAGTTTATGGCCACAGGGGGCACTGGACGAGCAGTACTTC
v_gene: TRBV27
j_gene: TRBJ2-7
abundance: few
d_gene: TRBD1

CDR3aa: CSAKVATLGANVLTF
CDR3nt: TGCAGTGCTAAGGTAGCGACCTTAGGGGCCAACGTCCTGACTTTC
v_gene: TRBV20-1
j_gene: TRBJ2-6
abundance: NA
d_gene: NA

CDR3aa: CASSYKGQGTNEQYF
CDR3nt: TGCGCCAGCAGTTATAAAGGACAGGGGACGAACGAGCAGTACTTC
v_gene: TRBV10-2
j_gene: TRBJ2-7
abundance: NA
d_gene: TRBD1

CDR3aa: CASSPRQGANEKLFF
CDR3nt: TGTGCCAGCAGCCCGCGGCAGGGTGCTAATGAAAAACTGTTTTTT
v_gene: TRBV11-2
j_gene: TRBJ1-4
abundance: few
d_gene: NA

CDR3aa: CASSMGSEQYF
CDR3nt: TGTGCCAGTAGTATGGGGAGCGAGCAGTACTTC
v_gene: TRBV19
j_gene: TRBJ2-7
abundance: NA
d_gene: NA

CDR3aa: CASSYRRGSRGETQYF
CDR3nt: TGTGCCAGCAGCTACCGGCGCGGGAGTAGGGGAGAGACCCAGTACTTC
v_gene: TRBV3-1
j_gene: TRBJ2-5
abundance: NA
d_gene: TRBD2

CDR3aa: CASSTQGANTEAFF
CDR3nt: TGCGCCAGCAGCACCCAGGGGGCGAACACTGAAGCTTTCTTT
v_gene: TRBV5-1
j_gene: TRBJ1-1
abundance: NA
d_gene: TRBD1

CDR3aa: CASSLSEQPYGYTF
CDR3nt: TGTGCCAGCAGCTTATCGGAGCAGCCCTATGGCTACACCTTC
v_gene: TRBV7-9
j_gene: TRBJ1-2
abundance: NA
d_gene: NA

CDR3aa: CASSPPAQETQYF
CDR3nt: TGTGCCAGCAGCCCACCGGCCCAAGAGACCCAGTACTTC
v_gene: TRBV13
j_gene: TRBJ2-5
abundance: NA
d_gene: NA